This TCR beta chain was sequenced during a study of CD4+ T cells in melanoma. Repertoires were generated with immunoSEQ multiplex PCR, while TCRdb's copy carries only in-frame clones and drops some. The table shows 40,000 to 50,000 clones, with roughly 87% occurring only once. The CDR3 is 14 amino acids. Trimming took 1 base from V and 6 from J, leaving 11 bases between them. The germline gives CDR1 LGHNA, CDR2 YSLEER. This receptor was identified in a human donor with melanoma. The chain couples TRBV4-3 to TRBJ2-3; D not certain. Sequencing was carried out using peripheral blood. The CDR3 is CASSQGNQPDTQYF. The CDR3 DNA reads TGCGCCAGCAGCCAAGGGAACCAACCGGATACGCAGTATTTT.